This T cell receptor beta chain was identified during a study of blood T cell repertoires in COVID-19. Produced via immunoSEQ multiplex PCR; TCRdb's table is partial and in-frame only. The table has about 110,000 clones, around 82% seen once. Trimming cost V 5 bases and J 7 bases, with 11 bases left between them. The CDR3 is 11 amino acids. The germline gives CDR1 GTSNPN, CDR2 SVGIG (reference sequence). This chain uses TRBV30 with TRBJ1-2; maybe TRBD1 (5 bases). Sequenced input: peripheral blood. The receptor was isolated from a woman aged 45-60 years with acute or convalescent COVID-19. CDR3 amino acids: CAWSPGGGYTF. In DNA, the CDR3 is TGTGCCTGGTCCCCGGGGGGTGGCTACACCTTC.